These T cell receptor beta chains were read from a single sample in a study of T cells in localized non-small cell lung cancer. Measured with immunoSEQ multiplex PCR; TCRdb has only the in-frame clones, and not every one. The sample consists of about 1,200 clones, roughly 40% of them appearing once. The sequences come from lung tumor tissue, collected before any cancer treatment. The receptors originated from a male donor aged 60 or over with stage II squamous cell lung carcinoma. Both conserved end residues are part of each CDR3. D genes are given only for firm matches. Size is stated for part of the rows, as once, few or many counts, or as a class when the clone is expanded.

v_gene: TRBV9; j_gene: TRBJ1-1; abundance: -; d_gene: TRBD1; CDR3aa: CASGTVRNTEAFF; CDR3nt: TGTGCCAGCGGGACAGTTAGAAACACTGAAGCTTTCTTT
v_gene: TRBV6-8; j_gene: TRBJ1-4; abundance: large; d_gene: -; CDR3aa: CASRPAAYEKLFF; CDR3nt: TGTGCCAGTCGGCCCGCGGCTTATGAAAAACTGTTTTTT
v_gene: TRBV23-1; j_gene: TRBJ2-7; abundance: -; d_gene: -; CDR3aa: CASSLVLSEEQYF; CDR3nt: TGCGCCAGCAGCTTGGTCCTGTCGGAAGAGCAGTACTTC
v_gene: TRBV5-1; j_gene: TRBJ2-7; abundance: -; d_gene: -; CDR3aa: CASRDSLGRYEQYF; CDR3nt: TGCGCCAGCAGAGACAGCTTGGGACGATACGAGCAGTACTTC
v_gene: TRBV11-3; j_gene: TRBJ2-2; abundance: medium-sized; d_gene: TRBD2; CDR3aa: CASSPLAGVNTGELFF; CDR3nt: TGTGCCAGCAGCCCACTAGCGGGAGTGAACACCGGGGAGCTGTTTTTT
v_gene: TRBV10-2; j_gene: TRBJ2-3; abundance: few; d_gene: -; CDR3aa: CASKTGLDTQYF; CDR3nt: TGCGCCAGCAAAACAGGGTTAGATACGCAGTATTTT
v_gene: TRBV19; j_gene: TRBJ2-2; abundance: -; d_gene: TRBD2; CDR3aa: CASKLAGVTGELFF; CDR3nt: TGTGCCAGTAAACTAGCGGGAGTCACCGGGGAGCTGTTTTTT
v_gene: TRBV6-1; j_gene: TRBJ2-7; abundance: few; d_gene: -; CDR3aa: CAISEGGSYEQYF; CDR3nt: TGTGCCATCAGTGAAGGGGGGTCCTACGAGCAGTACTTC
v_gene: TRBV6-8; j_gene: TRBJ2-1; abundance: medium-sized; d_gene: TRBD2; CDR3aa: CAISRGGRDLAYNEQFF; CDR3nt: TGTGCCATCAGTCGGGGAGGGCGGGACCTTGCCTACAATGAGCAGTTCTTC
v_gene: TRBV28; j_gene: TRBJ2-7; abundance: -; d_gene: TRBD1; CDR3aa: CASSLLGTGQVYEQYF; CDR3nt: TGTGCCAGCAGTTTACTGGGGACGGGACAGGTGTACGAGCAGTACTTC
v_gene: TRBV9; j_gene: TRBJ2-7; abundance: -; d_gene: TRBD2; CDR3aa: CASSPGTSGYEQYF; CDR3nt: TGTGCCAGCAGCCCCGGGACTAGCGGATACGAGCAGTACTTC
v_gene: TRBV19; j_gene: TRBJ2-1; abundance: few; d_gene: -; CDR3aa: CASSIGRLDEQFF; CDR3nt: TGTGCCAGTAGTATCGGGAGATTGGATGAGCAGTTCTTC
v_gene: TRBV6-1; j_gene: TRBJ2-1; abundance: -; d_gene: -; CDR3aa: CASSEAENEQFF; CDR3nt: TGTGCCAGCAGTGAAGCAGAAAATGAGCAGTTCTTC
v_gene: TRBV12-5; j_gene: TRBJ2-1; abundance: -; d_gene: TRBD2; CDR3aa: CASRLAGLNEQFF; CDR3nt: TGTGCTAGCCGACTAGCGGGACTCAATGAGCAGTTCTTC
v_gene: TRBV9; j_gene: TRBJ1-1; abundance: few; d_gene: -; CDR3aa: CASRLMENTEAFF; CDR3nt: TGTGCCAGCAGACTAATGGAAAACACTGAAGCTTTCTTT
v_gene: TRBV18; j_gene: TRBJ1-2; abundance: -; d_gene: -; CDR3aa: CASSLENYGYTF; CDR3nt: TGTGCCAGCTCACTAGAGAACTATGGCTACACCTTC
v_gene: TRBV9; j_gene: TRBJ1-2; abundance: medium-sized; d_gene: -; CDR3aa: CASSLDYGSNYGYTF; CDR3nt: TGTGCCAGCAGTTTAGATTACGGATCTAACTATGGCTACACCTTC
v_gene: TRBV25-1; j_gene: TRBJ1-2; abundance: -; d_gene: -; CDR3aa: CASSVSGYGYTF; CDR3nt: TGTGCCAGCAGTGTCTCCGGATATGGCTACACCTTC
v_gene: TRBV28; j_gene: TRBJ2-2; abundance: -; d_gene: TRBD2; CDR3aa: CANSLTLAGGRTGELFF; CDR3nt: TGTGCCAACAGTTTAACACTAGCGGGAGGTCGTACCGGGGAGCTGTTTTTT
v_gene: TRBV9; j_gene: TRBJ2-1; abundance: -; d_gene: -; CDR3aa: CASSEGLAIYNEQFF; CDR3nt: TGTGCCAGCAGTGAAGGTCTAGCGATCTACAATGAGCAGTTCTTC
v_gene: TRBV11-3; j_gene: TRBJ1-3; abundance: few; d_gene: -; CDR3aa: CASSPGLSGNTIYF; CDR3nt: TGTGCCAGCAGCCCAGGGCTCTCTGGAAACACCATATATTTT
v_gene: TRBV6-8; j_gene: TRBJ2-5; abundance: few; d_gene: -; CDR3aa: CATAGYGETQYF; CDR3nt: TGTGCCACCGCAGGGTATGGGGAGACCCAGTACTTC
v_gene: TRBV29-1; j_gene: TRBJ1-1; abundance: -; d_gene: TRBD1; CDR3aa: CSVSGGLNTEAFF; CDR3nt: TGCAGCGTTTCAGGGGGCTTGAACACTGAAGCTTTCTTT
v_gene: TRBV6-1; j_gene: TRBJ2-3; abundance: few; d_gene: -; CDR3aa: CASSEAGDSTRQYF; CDR3nt: TGTGCCAGCAGTGAAGCGGGCGACTCTACGAGGCAGTATTTT
v_gene: TRBV28; j_gene: TRBJ2-7; abundance: -; d_gene: TRBD2; CDR3aa: CASSFLTSGGFGEQYF; CDR3nt: TGTGCCAGCAGTTTCCTGACTAGCGGGGGCTTTGGGGAGCAGTACTTC
v_gene: TRBV28; j_gene: TRBJ2-1; abundance: -; d_gene: TRBD2; CDR3aa: CASILTSGYNEQFF; CDR3nt: TGTGCCAGCATCTTGACTAGCGGATACAATGAGCAGTTCTTC
v_gene: TRBV6-8; j_gene: TRBJ2-1; abundance: -; d_gene: -; CDR3aa: CASSQDRNEQFF; CDR3nt: TGTGCCAGCAGTCAAGACAGGAATGAGCAGTTCTTC
v_gene: TRBV6-8; j_gene: TRBJ2-2; abundance: -; d_gene: -; CDR3aa: CASSYWGTAGELFF; CDR3nt: TGTGCCAGCAGTTACTGGGGTACTGCCGGGGAGCTGTTTTTT
v_gene: TRBV28; j_gene: TRBJ1-2; abundance: -; d_gene: -; CDR3aa: CASSVRGADGYTF; CDR3nt: TGTGCCAGCAGTGTCAGGGGCGCGGATGGCTACACCTTC
v_gene: TRBV9; j_gene: TRBJ2-1; abundance: -; d_gene: TRBD1; CDR3aa: CASTRDSSLNEQFF; CDR3nt: TGTGCCAGCACAAGGGACAGCTCTCTCAATGAGCAGTTCTTC
v_gene: TRBV19; j_gene: TRBJ1-4; abundance: -; d_gene: TRBD1; CDR3aa: CASLPGGSNEKLFF; CDR3nt: TGTGCCAGTCTCCCAGGGGGCTCTAATGAAAAACTGTTTTTT
v_gene: TRBV11-3; j_gene: TRBJ2-7; abundance: medium-sized; d_gene: TRBD2; CDR3aa: CASSLGAGEYEQYF; CDR3nt: TGTGCCAGCAGCTTAGGGGCGGGAGAATACGAGCAGTACTTC
v_gene: TRBV28; j_gene: TRBJ2-2; abundance: -; d_gene: TRBD2; CDR3aa: CASSWTSVNTGELFF; CDR3nt: TGTGCCAGCAGTTGGACTAGCGTGAACACCGGGGAGTTGTTTTTT
v_gene: TRBV2; j_gene: TRBJ1-4; abundance: -; d_gene: -; CDR3aa: CASSELGGGFRKLFF; CDR3nt: TGTGCCAGCAGTGAACTGGGAGGGGGGTTCAGAAAACTGTTTTTT
v_gene: TRBV19; j_gene: TRBJ2-7; abundance: -; d_gene: TRBD2; CDR3aa: CASTGTPGGEQYF; CDR3nt: TGTGCCAGTACCGGGACCCCCGGGGGGGAGCAGTACTTC
v_gene: TRBV19; j_gene: TRBJ1-4; abundance: -; d_gene: TRBD1; CDR3aa: CASSRDSSATNEKLFF; CDR3nt: TGTGCCAGTAGTCGGGACAGCTCTGCAACTAATGAAAAACTGTTTTTT
v_gene: TRBV18; j_gene: TRBJ2-2; abundance: -; d_gene: TRBD2; CDR3aa: CASSPRTSGQGELFF; CDR3nt: TGTGCCAGCTCACCAAGGACTAGCGGGCAGGGGGAGCTGTTTTTT
v_gene: TRBV10-1; j_gene: TRBJ2-1; abundance: few; d_gene: TRBD2; CDR3aa: CASSDPGLATADEQFF; CDR3nt: TGCGCTAGCAGTGACCCGGGACTAGCGACAGCGGATGAGCAGTTCTTC
v_gene: TRBV19; j_gene: TRBJ1-5; abundance: once; d_gene: -; CDR3aa: CASSILTSNQPQHF; CDR3nt: TGTGCCAGTAGTATCTTGACCAGCAATCAGCCCCAGCATTTT
v_gene: TRBV11-3; j_gene: TRBJ1-5; abundance: medium-sized; d_gene: -; CDR3aa: CASSPTHTVFSNQPQHF; CDR3nt: TGTGCCAGCAGCCCGACACATACAGTTTTTAGCAATCAGCCCCAGCATTTT
v_gene: TRBV9; j_gene: TRBJ2-1; abundance: medium-sized; d_gene: TRBD1; CDR3aa: CASSVAGTVYNEQFF; CDR3nt: TGTGCCAGCAGCGTAGCCGGGACAGTATACAATGAGCAGTTCTTC
v_gene: TRBV30; j_gene: TRBJ2-2; abundance: -; d_gene: -; CDR3aa: CAWRGKGGANTGELFF; CDR3nt: TGTGCCTGGAGGGGGAAAGGCGGGGCGAACACCGGGGAGCTGTTTTTT
v_gene: TRBV18; j_gene: TRBJ2-1; abundance: -; d_gene: -; CDR3aa: CASSPDSGEQFF; CDR3nt: TGTGCCAGCTCACCAGACTCTGGTGAGCAGTTCTTC
v_gene: TRBV6-8; j_gene: TRBJ1-5; abundance: -; d_gene: -; CDR3aa: CASGQINQPQHF; CDR3nt: TGTGCCAGCGGACAGATTAATCAGCCCCAGCATTTT
v_gene: TRBV28; j_gene: TRBJ2-1; abundance: -; d_gene: TRBD2; CDR3aa: CASSPRLAAPLKGQFF; CDR3nt: TGTGCCAGCAGTCCTCGACTAGCGGCTCCATTAAAGGGGCAGTTCTTC
v_gene: TRBV29-1; j_gene: TRBJ1-2; abundance: once; d_gene: TRBD1; CDR3aa: CSVGRDRGPSGNGYTF; CDR3nt: TGCAGCGTCGGCCGGGACAGGGGTCCCTCCGGCAATGGCTACACCTTC
v_gene: TRBV6-1; j_gene: TRBJ2-7; abundance: -; d_gene: -; CDR3aa: CASSEALQGYYEQYF; CDR3nt: TGTGCCAGCAGTGAAGCGCTTCAGGGGTACTACGAGCAGTACTTC
v_gene: TRBV6-8; j_gene: TRBJ2-2; abundance: few; d_gene: TRBD2; CDR3aa: CASTYTSGRAGGELFF; CDR3nt: TGTGCCAGCACCTACACTAGCGGGAGGGCCGGTGGGGAGCTGTTTTTT
v_gene: TRBV19; j_gene: TRBJ2-3; abundance: -; d_gene: -; CDR3aa: CATSSANTDTQYF; CDR3nt: TGTGCCACTTCTAGCGCCAACACAGATACGCAGTATTTT
v_gene: TRBV6-8; j_gene: TRBJ2-7; abundance: medium-sized; d_gene: -; CDR3aa: CASSYTAAYEQYF; CDR3nt: TGTGCCAGCAGTTACACAGCAGCCTACGAGCAGTACTTC
v_gene: TRBV6-8; j_gene: TRBJ1-5; abundance: few; d_gene: -; CDR3aa: CASSALSNQPQHF; CDR3nt: TGTGCCAGCAGCGCACTAAGCAATCAGCCCCAGCATTTT
v_gene: TRBV9; j_gene: TRBJ2-2; abundance: -; d_gene: TRBD2; CDR3aa: CASSVEGSGRPGTGELFF; CDR3nt: TGTGCCAGCAGCGTAGAGGGTAGCGGGAGACCCGGCACCGGGGAGCTGTTTTTT
v_gene: TRBV19; j_gene: TRBJ2-1; abundance: -; d_gene: TRBD2; CDR3aa: CASSGLAGEGRDEQFF; CDR3nt: TGTGCCAGTAGTGGACTAGCGGGAGAGGGGAGGGATGAGCAGTTCTTC